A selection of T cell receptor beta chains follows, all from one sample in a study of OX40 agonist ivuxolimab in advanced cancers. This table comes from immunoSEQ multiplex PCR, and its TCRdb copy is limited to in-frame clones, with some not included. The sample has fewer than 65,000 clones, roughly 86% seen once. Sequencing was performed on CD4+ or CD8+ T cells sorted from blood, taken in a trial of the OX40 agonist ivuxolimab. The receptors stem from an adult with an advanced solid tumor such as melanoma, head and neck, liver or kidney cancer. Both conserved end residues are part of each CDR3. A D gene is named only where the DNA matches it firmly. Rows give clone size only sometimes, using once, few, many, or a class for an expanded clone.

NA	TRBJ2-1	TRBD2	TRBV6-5	TGTGCCAGCAGCCTACTAGCGGGAGGCCTCAATGAGCAGTTCTTC	CASSLLAGGLNEQFF
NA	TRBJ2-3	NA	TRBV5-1	TGCGCCAGCAGCAGCCGTCCTAGCACAGATACGCAGTATTTT	CASSSRPSTDTQYF
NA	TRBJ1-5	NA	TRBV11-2	TGTGCCAGCAGCACCGGACGGACCGAGGCCCAGCATTTT	CASSTGRTEAQHF
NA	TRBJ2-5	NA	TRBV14	TGTGCCAGCAGCGAGACGCGAGGAGGACCTCAAGAGACCCAGTACTTC	CASSETRGGPQETQYF
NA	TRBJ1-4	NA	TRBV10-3	TGTGCCATCAGTGAGTCGTTAATCAGGGACACTGAAAAACTGTTTTTT	CAISESLIRDTEKLFF
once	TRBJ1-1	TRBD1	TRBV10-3	TGTGCCATCACCCCGGGACAGGGGAACACTGAAGCTTTCTTT	CAITPGQGNTEAFF
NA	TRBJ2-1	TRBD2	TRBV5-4	TGTGCCAGCAGCCCACTCAGCGGGGAGATCGGCAATGAGCAGTTCTTC	CASSPLSGEIGNEQFF
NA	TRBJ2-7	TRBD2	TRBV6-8	TGTGCCAGCAGTTTGACTAGCGGGGCCCCCTACGAGCAGTACTTC	CASSLTSGAPYEQYF
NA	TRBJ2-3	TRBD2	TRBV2	TGTGCCAGCAAGTTTATGATGCGGGAGGCCAGGAATACGCAGTATTTT	CASKFMMREARNTQYF
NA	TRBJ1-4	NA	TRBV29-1	TGCATCCCGGCGGGGGTAGGTGAAAAACTGTTTTTT	CIPAGVGEKLFF
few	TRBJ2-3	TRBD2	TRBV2	TGTGCCAGCAGCGCCCTTAGCGGGAGGCCCACAGATACGCAGTATTTT	CASSALSGRPTDTQYF
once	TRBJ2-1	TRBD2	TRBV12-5	TGTGCTAGTGGTTTGGAGGGACTAGCGGGTGTCTTC	CASGLEGLAGVF
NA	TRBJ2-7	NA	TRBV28	TGTGCCAGCAGTTTTAGAAACAGTTACTCCTACGAGCAGTACTTC	CASSFRNSYSYEQYF
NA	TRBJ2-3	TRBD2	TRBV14	TGTGCCAGCAGCCAAGCCCTCTGGATCGGGAGGGCAACAGATACGCAGTATTTT	CASSQALWIGRATDTQYF
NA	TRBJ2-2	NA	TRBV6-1	TGTGCCAGCAGTGAAGGCAGGGGTTTAGTCGGGGAGCTGTTTTTT	CASSEGRGLVGELFF
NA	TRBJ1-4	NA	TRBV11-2	TGTGCCAGCAGCCCTCTCCGGGGAACTAATGAAAAACTGTTTTTT	CASSPLRGTNEKLFF
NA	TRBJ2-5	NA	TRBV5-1	TGCGCCAGCAGCTTGAGAGAGACCCAGTACTTC	CASSLRETQYF
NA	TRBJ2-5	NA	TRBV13	TGTGCCAGCAGCTTATACGGTGGTGAGACCCAGTACTTC	CASSLYGGETQYF
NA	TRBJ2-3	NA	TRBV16	TGTGCCAGCAGCCAGGGGTCGACAGATACGCAGTATTTT	CASSQGSTDTQYF
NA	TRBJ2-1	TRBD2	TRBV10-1	TGCGCCAGCAGTGGCCCAGCGGGAGGCTACAATGAGCAGTTCTTC	CASSGPAGGYNEQFF
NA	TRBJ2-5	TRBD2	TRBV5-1	TGCGCCAGCAGCTCACCTTCAGGGACTAGCGGGAGGGCAAGCCAAGAGACCCAGTACTTC	CASSSPSGTSGRASQETQYF
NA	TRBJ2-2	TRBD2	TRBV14	TGTGCCAGCAGCCAGGTCGCGGGAGGGCCCAACGGGGAGCTGTTTTTT	CASSQVAGGPNGELFF
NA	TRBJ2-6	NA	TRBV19	TGTGCCAGTATCCCCTCGGGGCACGGGGCCAACGTCCTGACTTTC	CASIPSGHGANVLTF
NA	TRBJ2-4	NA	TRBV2	TGTGCCAGCGCGGGACACGAAAACATTCAGTACTTC	CASAGHENIQYF
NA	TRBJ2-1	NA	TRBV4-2	TGTGCCAGCAGCCTGGGGGGCAGGGAATTAAACAATGAGCAGTTCTTC	CASSLGGRELNNEQFF
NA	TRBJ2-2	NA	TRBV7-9	TGTGCCAGCAGCTTCAGTCGGGAGCTGTTTTTT	CASSFSRELFF
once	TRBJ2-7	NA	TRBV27	TGTGCCAGCAGTCCGGGACGGGTACCGGGCGAGCAGTACTTC	CASSPGRVPGEQYF
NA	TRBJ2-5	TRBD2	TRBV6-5	TGTGCCAGCAGGGGACTAGCGGAAGAGACCCAGTACTTC	CASRGLAEETQYF
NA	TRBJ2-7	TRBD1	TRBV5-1	TGCGCCAGCAGCTCGGGACAGGGGACCTACGAGCAGTACTTC	CASSSGQGTYEQYF
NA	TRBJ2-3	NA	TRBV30	TGTGCCTGGAGTTTTGGGGGCACAGATACGCAGTATTTT	CAWSFGGTDTQYF